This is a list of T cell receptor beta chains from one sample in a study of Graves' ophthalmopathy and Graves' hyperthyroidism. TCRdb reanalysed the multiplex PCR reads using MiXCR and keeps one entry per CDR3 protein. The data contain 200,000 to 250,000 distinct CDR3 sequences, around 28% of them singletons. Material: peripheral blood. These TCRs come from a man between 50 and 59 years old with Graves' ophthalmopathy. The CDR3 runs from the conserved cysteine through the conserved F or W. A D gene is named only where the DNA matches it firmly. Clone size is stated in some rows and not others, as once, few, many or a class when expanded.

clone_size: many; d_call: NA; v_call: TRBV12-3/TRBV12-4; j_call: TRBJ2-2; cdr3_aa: CASSPSAVNTGELFF; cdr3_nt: TGTGCCAGCAGTCCGTCGGCGGTGAACACCGGGGAGCTGTTTTTT
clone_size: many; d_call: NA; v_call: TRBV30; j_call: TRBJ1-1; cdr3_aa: CAWSEGWGTEAFF; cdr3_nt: TGTGCCTGGAGTGAGGGGTGGGGCACTGAAGCTTTCTTT
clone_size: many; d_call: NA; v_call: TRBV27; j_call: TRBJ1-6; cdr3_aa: CASSVWISGSPLHF; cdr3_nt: TGTGCCAGCAGTGTGTGGATCAGCGGTTCACCCCTCCACTTT
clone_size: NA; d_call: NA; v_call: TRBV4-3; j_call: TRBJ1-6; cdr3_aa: CASSQDRALSSPLHF; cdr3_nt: TGCGCCAGCAGCCAAGATAGGGCCTTGAGCTCACCCCTCCACTTT
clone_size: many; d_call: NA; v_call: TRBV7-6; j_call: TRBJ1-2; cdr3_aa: CASSPGMGADGYTF; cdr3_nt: TGTGCCAGCAGCCCAGGAATGGGGGCAGATGGCTACACCTTC
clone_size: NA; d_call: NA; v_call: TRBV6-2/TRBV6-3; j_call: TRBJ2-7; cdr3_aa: CALGRRGPYEQYF; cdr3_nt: TGTGCCTTAGGGCGGCGGGGACCTTACGAGCAGTACTTC
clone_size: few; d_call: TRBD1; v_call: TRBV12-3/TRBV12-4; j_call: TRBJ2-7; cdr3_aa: CASSQGDRGYEQYF; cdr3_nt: TGTGCCAGCAGTCAGGGCGACAGGGGGTACGAGCAGTACTTC
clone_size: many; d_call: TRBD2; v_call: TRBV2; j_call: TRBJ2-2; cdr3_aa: CASSERRTRNTGELFF; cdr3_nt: TGTGCCAGCAGTGAAAGGAGGACTAGAAACACCGGGGAGCTGTTTTTT
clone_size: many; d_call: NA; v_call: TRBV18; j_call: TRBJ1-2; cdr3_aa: CASSPRDFYGYTF; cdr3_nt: TGTGCCAGCTCACCTAGGGATTTCTATGGCTACACCTTC
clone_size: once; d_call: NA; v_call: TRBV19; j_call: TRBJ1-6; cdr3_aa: CATSGRDSPLHF; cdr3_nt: TGTGCTACCTCAGGGCGCGATTCACCCCTCCACTTT
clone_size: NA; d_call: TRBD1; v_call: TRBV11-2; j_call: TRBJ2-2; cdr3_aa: CASSSPPGQRATGELFF; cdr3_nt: TGTGCCAGCAGTTCACCCCCGGGACAGCGCGCAACCGGGGAGCTGTTTTTT
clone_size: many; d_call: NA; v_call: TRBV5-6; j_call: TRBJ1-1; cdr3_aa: CASSLPPANTEAFF; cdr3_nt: TGTGCCAGCAGCTTGCCCCCAGCGAACACTGAAGCTTTCTTT
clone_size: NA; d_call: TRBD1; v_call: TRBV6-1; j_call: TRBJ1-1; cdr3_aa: CASRETGQLEAFF; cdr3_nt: TGTGCCAGCAGGGAGACAGGGCAACTCGAAGCTTTCTTT
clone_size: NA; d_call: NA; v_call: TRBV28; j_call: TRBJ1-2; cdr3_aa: CASRYSRDIINGYTF; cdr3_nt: TGTGCCAGTCGATATTCAAGGGACATCATCAATGGCTACACCTTC
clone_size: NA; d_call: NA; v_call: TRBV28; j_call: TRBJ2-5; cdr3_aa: CASTGEGVSETQYF; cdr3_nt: TGTGCCAGCACCGGTGAGGGGGTATCAGAGACCCAGTACTTC
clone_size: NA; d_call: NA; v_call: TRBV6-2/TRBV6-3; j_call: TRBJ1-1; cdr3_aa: CASSYWVQAENTEAFF; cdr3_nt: TGTGCCAGCAGTTACTGGGTTCAAGCCGAGAACACTGAAGCTTTCTTT
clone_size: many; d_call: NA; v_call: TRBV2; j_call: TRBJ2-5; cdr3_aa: CVSRPPNAEGETQYF; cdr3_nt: TGTGTCAGCAGGCCCCCCAATGCGGAGGGCGAGACCCAGTACTTC
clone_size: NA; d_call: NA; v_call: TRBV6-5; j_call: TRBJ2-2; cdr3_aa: CASSYGQSNTGELFF; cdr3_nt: TGTGCCAGCAGTTACGGACAGTCGAACACCGGGGAGCTGTTTTTT
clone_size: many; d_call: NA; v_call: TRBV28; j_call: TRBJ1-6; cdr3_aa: CASRGGGSYNSPLHF; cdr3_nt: TGTGCCAGCAGGGGCGGCGGTTCCTATAATTCACCCCTCCACTTT
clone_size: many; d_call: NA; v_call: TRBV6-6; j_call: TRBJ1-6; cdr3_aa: CASSYSGPANNSPLHF; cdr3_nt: TGTGCCAGCAGTTACTCTGGGCCCGCTAATAATTCACCCCTCCACTTT
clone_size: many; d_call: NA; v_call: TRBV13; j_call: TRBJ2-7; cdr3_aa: CASSSATGNYEQYF; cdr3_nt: TGTGCCAGCAGCTCTGCGACAGGTAACTACGAGCAGTACTTC
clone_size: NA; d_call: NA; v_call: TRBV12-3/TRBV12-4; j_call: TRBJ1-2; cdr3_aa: CASSLVHRENGYTF; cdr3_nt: TGTGCCAGCAGTTTAGTGCACAGGGAGAATGGCTACACCTTC
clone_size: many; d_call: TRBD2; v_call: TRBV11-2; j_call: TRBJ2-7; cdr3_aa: CASSLEGSGGSKQYF; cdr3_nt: TGTGCCAGCAGCTTAGAGGGTTCCGGCGGGAGTAAGCAGTACTTC
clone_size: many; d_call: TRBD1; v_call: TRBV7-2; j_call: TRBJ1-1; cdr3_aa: CASSLTTGVGTEAFF; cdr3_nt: TGTGCCAGCAGCTTAACGACAGGGGTAGGCACTGAAGCTTTCTTT
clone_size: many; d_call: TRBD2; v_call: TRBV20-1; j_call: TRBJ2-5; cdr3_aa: CSASNFLASGKQETQYF; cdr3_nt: TGCAGTGCTAGTAACTTTTTGGCTAGCGGGAAACAAGAGACCCAGTACTTC
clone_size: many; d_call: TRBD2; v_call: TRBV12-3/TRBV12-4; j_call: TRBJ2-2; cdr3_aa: CASRGGRTGELFF; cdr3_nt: TGTGCCAGCAGGGGAGGGCGCACCGGGGAGCTGTTTTTT
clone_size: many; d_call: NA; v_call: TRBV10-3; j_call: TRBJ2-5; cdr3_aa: CAISESEGTGETQYF; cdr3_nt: TGTGCCATCAGTGAGTCGGAGGGGACGGGAGAGACCCAGTACTTC
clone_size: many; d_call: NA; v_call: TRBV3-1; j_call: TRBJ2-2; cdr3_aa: CASSLNEVAPNTGELFF; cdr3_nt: TGTGCCAGCAGCCTCAACGAGGTTGCCCCTAACACCGGGGAGCTGTTTTTT
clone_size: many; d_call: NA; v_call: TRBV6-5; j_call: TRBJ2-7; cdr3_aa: CASARTAYEQYF; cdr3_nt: TGTGCCAGCGCACGGACGGCCTACGAGCAGTACTTC
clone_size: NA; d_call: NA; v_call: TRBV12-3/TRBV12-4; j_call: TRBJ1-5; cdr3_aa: CASSLVQGYNQPQHF; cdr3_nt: TGTGCCAGCAGTTTAGTTCAGGGGTACAATCAGCCCCAGCATTTT
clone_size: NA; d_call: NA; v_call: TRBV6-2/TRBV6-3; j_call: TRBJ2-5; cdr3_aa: CASSPVGGEETQYF; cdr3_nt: TGTGCCAGCAGCCCCGTAGGGGGAGAAGAGACCCAGTACTTC
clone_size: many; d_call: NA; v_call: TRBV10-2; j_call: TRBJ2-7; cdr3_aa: CASSEIEYYEQYF; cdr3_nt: TGCGCCAGCAGTGAGATAGAATACTACGAGCAGTACTTC
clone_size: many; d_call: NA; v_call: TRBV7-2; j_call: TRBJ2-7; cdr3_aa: CASSLDLIYEQYF; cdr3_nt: TGTGCCAGCAGCTTAGACCTGATCTACGAGCAGTACTTC
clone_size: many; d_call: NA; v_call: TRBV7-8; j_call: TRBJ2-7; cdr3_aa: CASSVSVGRIYEQYF; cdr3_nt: TGTGCCAGCAGCGTAAGTGTCGGTCGTATCTACGAGCAGTACTTC
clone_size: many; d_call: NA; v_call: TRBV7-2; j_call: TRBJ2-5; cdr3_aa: CASQSLVGDEVETQYF; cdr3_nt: TGTGCCAGCCAGAGCCTCGTGGGGGATGAGGTGGAGACCCAGTACTTC
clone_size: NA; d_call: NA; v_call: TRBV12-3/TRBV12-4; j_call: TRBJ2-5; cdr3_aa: CASSFGHASETQYF; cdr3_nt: TGTGCCAGCAGTTTTGGACACGCATCAGAGACCCAGTACTTC
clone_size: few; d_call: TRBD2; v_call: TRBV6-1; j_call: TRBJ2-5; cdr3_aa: CASSGAGGLETQYF; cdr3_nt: TGTGCCAGCAGTGGAGCGGGAGGGTTAGAGACCCAGTACTTC
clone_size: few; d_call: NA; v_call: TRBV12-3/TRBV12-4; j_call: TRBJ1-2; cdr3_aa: CASSPRTAAVGGYTF; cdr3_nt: TGTGCCAGCAGTCCTCGGACGGCGGCGGTAGGCGGCTACACCTTC
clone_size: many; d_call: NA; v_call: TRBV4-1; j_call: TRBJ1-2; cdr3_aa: CASSQGSQITIDGYTF; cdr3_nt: TGCGCCAGCAGCCAAGGATCACAGATCACTATAGATGGCTACACCTTC
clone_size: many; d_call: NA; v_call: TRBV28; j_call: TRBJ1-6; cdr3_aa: CASRGVGESPLHF; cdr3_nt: TGTGCCAGCAGAGGGGTAGGGGAGTCACCCCTCCACTTT
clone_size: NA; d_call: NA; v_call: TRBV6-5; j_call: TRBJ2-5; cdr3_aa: CASSYSVSGGGETQYF; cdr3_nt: TGTGCCAGCAGTTACTCCGTCTCGGGGGGCGGGGAGACCCAGTACTTC